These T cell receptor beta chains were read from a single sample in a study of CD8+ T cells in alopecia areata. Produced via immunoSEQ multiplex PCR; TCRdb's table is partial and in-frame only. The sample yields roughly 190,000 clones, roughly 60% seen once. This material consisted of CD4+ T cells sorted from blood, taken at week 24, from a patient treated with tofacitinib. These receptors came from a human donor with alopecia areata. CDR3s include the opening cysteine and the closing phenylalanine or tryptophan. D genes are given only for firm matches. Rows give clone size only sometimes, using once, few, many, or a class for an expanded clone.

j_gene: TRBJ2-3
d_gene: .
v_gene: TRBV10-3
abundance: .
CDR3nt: TGTGCCATCAGTGAGTCCCCCTTTGATACGCAGTATTTT
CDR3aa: CAISESPFDTQYF

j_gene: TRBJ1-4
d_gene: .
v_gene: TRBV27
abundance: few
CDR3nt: TGTGCCAGCAGTTTAAAGAAGGCTAATGAAAAACTGTTTTTT
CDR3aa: CASSLKKANEKLFF

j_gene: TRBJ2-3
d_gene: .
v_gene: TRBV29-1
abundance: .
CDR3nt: TGCAGCGTTGAAGTTCGAACAGATACGCAGTATTTT
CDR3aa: CSVEVRTDTQYF

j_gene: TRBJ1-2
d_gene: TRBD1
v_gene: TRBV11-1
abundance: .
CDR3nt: TGTGCCAGCAGCGGGGACAGCTTCTATGGCTACACCTTC
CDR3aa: CASSGDSFYGYTF

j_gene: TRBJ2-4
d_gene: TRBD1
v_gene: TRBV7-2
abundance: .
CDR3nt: TGTGCCAGCAGCTCCTCCTCGGACAGGGGTGACATTCAGTACTTC
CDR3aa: CASSSSSDRGDIQYF

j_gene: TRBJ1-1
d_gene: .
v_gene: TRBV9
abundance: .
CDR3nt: TGTGCCAGCAGCGTAGCTACGGCGAACACTGAAGCTTTCTTT
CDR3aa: CASSVATANTEAFF

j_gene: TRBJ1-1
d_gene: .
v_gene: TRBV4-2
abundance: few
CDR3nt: TGTGCCAGCAGCCAAACAGTGAACACTGAAGCTTTCTTT
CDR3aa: CASSQTVNTEAFF

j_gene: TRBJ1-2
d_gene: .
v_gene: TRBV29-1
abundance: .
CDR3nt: TGCAGCGTTGAAGATGAGGGGAACTGGGGCTACACCTTC
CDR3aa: CSVEDEGNWGYTF

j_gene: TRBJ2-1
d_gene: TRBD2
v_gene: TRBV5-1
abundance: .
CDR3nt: TGCGCCAGCAGCCCCTCCCTAGCGGGGGGATACTACAATGAGCAGTTCTTC
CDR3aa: CASSPSLAGGYYNEQFF

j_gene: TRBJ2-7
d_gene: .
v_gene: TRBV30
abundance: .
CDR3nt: TGTGCCTCCCAGGCTAATACCTACGAGCAGTACTTC
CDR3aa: CASQANTYEQYF

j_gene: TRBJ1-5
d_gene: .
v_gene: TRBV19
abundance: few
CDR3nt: TGTGCCAGTAGTGGCCGCGGAAGGGGTCATCAGCCCCAGCATTTT
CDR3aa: CASSGRGRGHQPQHF

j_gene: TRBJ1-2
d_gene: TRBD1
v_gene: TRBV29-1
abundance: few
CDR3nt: TGCAGCGTTCCAACCGAGGACAGGGACCATGGCTACACCTTC
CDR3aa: CSVPTEDRDHGYTF

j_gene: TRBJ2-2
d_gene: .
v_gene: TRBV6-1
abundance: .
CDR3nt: TGTGCCACAACCGCTACGTTCCCGAACACCGGGGAGCTGTTTTTT
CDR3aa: CATTATFPNTGELFF

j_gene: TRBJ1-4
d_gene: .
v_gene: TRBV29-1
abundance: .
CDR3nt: TGCAGCGTTGGTCCGGCAGGGGATGAAAAACTGTTTTTT
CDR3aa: CSVGPAGDEKLFF

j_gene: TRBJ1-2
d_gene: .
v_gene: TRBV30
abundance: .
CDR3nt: TGTGCCTGGAGTGTAGGGGCGGCAGGGAATGGCTACACCTTC
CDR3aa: CAWSVGAAGNGYTF